The 4 T cell receptor beta chains below all came from one sample that was sequenced in a study of cytomegalovirus exposure and HLA in healthy donors. Vbeta (60) and Jbeta (13) primers were used in the PCR. Clones were sequenced by immunoSEQ multiplex PCR, and TCRdb holds only the in-frame ones, with some missing. This sample has 120,000 or so clones, with approximately 80% found just once. The source material was PBMCs. These receptors came from a man between 40 and 49 years old in good health and CMV-seronegative.

As DNA, the CDR3 is TGTGCCAGCAGCGCGGGACACTCTGGAAACACCATATATTTT. Its translation: CASSAGHSGNTIYF. The chain carries TRBV9 and TRBJ1-3; TRBD1 might be the D (6 bases). The CDR3 is made up of 14 amino acids. Germline values: CDR1 SGDLS, CDR2 YYNGEE. The ends were cut back, 3 bases at V and 0 bases at J, with 7 bases in the middle. Supplemented by reference TRBV9 and TRBJ1-3, the full variable domain reads DSGVTQTPKHLITATGQRVTLRCSPRSGDLSVYWYQQSLDQGLQFLIQYYNGEERAKGNILERFSAQQFPDLHSELNLSSLELGDSALYFCASSAGHSGNTIYFGEGSWLTVV.

The CDR3 spells CSAGGGSGYTF. The CDR3 coding sequence is TGCAGTGCTGGAGGGGGCTCGGGCTACACCTTC. This chain connects TRBV20-1 to TRBJ1-2; 7 bases are shared with TRBD1. This CDR3 comprises 11 residues. Germline V gene lookup returns CDR1 DFQATT and CDR2 SNEGSKA (reference sequence). V gave up 5 bases and J gave up 8 bases; unmatched junction bases: 5.

V gene TRBV5-4 combines with J gene TRBJ1-4; 8 bases agree with TRBD1. The CDR3 spans 15 residues. The germline gives CDR1 SGHNT, CDR2 YYREEE (reference sequence). V lost 2 bases, J lost 3 bases, and 3 bases stayed unmatched. The chain's CDR3 is CASSFQGASNEKLFF. The CDR3 DNA reads TGTGCCAGCAGCTTTCAGGGGGCGTCTAATGAAAAACTGTTTTTT.

On this clone itself: One end of the junction does not line up with germline, which may come from a read error. Written as DNA, the CDR3 is TGCGCCAGCAGCTTGTCTGGAGACAGGGGGAACAGTCAGTACTTC. Translation gives CASSLSGDRGNSQYF. V is TRBV5-1 and J is TRBJ2-4, with 9 bases fitting TRBD1. The CDR3 covers 15 residues. CDR1 is SGHRS and CDR2 is YFSETQ in the germline V gene.